This paragraph covers one TCR beta chain sequence. The treatment: 19 received Ad26.COV2.S at low or high dose, single or two shots; roughly 5 received placebo; per-sample allocation not given. Following the first vaccine or placebo injection, samples were taken on day 63. These data belong to a study of Ad26.COV2.S vaccination and SARS-CoV-2 variants. The CDR3 covers 20 residues. The V gene's germline CDR1 is SGHKS and CDR2 YYEKEE (reference sequence). Trimming shortened V by 1 base and J by 0 bases, and 20 bases separated the two germline ends. Clones were read by immunoSEQ multiplex PCR, and TCRdb kept only the in-frame ones, dropping some. Among 400,000 to 450,000 clones listed, about 93% were seen once.

This TCR derives from a person between 18 and 65 years old who received the Ad26.COV2.S COVID-19 vaccine or a placebo. This specimen consisted of peripheral blood, obtained in a trial of Ad26.COV2.S vaccine versus placebo. The rearrangement links TRBV5-5 to TRBJ2-6; perhaps TRBD1 as D (7 bases). In DNA, the CDR3 is TGTGCCAGCAGCTTGCCTCCGGGGGACAGAAAAATCTCTGGGGCCAACGTCCTGACTTTC. Amino acid sequence: CASSLPPGDRKISGANVLTF.